This entry concerns a single T cell receptor beta chain. What it binds is not known. Germline CDR1 and CDR2: MDHEN and SYDVKM. The CDR3 length is 13 residues. Trimming removed 6 bases from V and 5 bases from J, with 13 bases in between. The entry originates in a study of T cell responses to AZD1222 COVID-19 vaccine. Some clones are missing from TCRdb's copy, which holds only in-frame ones; the method was immunoSEQ multiplex PCR. The sample records nearly 200,000 clones, under 95% being singletons. Study-level results: The donor cohort was predominantly white British with a female majority, and clonal diversity may have been underestimated. Of the AZD1222 recipients, only six or seven were seropositive at baseline.

The source material was peripheral blood, sampled 28 days after the second AZD1222 dose. The sequence came from an adult who received the AZD1222 COVID-19 vaccine. The V gene is TRBV28, the J gene TRBJ1-2; no clear D. CDR3 region: CASRQTVLYGYTF. For the CDR3, the DNA is TGTGCCAGCAGGCAAACAGTGTTGTATGGCTACACCTTC.